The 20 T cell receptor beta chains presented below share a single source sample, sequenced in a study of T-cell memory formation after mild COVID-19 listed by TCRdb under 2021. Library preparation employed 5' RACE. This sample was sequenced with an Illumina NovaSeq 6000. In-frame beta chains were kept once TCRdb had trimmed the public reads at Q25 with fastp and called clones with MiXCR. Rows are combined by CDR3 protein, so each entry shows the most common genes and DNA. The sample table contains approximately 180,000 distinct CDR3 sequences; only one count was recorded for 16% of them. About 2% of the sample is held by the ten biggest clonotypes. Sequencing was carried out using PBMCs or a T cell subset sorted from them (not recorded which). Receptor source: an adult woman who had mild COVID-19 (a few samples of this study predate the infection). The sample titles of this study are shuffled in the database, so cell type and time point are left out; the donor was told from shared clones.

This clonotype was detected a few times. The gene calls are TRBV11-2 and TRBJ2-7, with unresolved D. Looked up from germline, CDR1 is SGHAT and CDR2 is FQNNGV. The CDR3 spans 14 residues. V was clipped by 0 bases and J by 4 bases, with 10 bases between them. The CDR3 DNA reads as TGTGCCAGCAGCTTAGAGCCCCAGGCGTACGAGCAGTACTTC. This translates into CASSLEPQAYEQYF.

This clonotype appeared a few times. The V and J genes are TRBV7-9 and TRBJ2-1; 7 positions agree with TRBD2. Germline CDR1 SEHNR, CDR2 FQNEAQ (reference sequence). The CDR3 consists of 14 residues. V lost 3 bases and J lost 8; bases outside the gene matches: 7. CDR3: CASSFGTTFDEQFF. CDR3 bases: TGTGCCAGCAGCTTTGGGACTACGTTCGATGAGCAGTTCTTC.

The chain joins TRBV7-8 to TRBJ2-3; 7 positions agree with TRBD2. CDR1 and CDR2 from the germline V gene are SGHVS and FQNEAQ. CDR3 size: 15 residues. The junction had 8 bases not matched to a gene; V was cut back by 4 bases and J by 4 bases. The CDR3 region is CASSSQGGLADTQYF. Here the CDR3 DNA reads TGTGCCAGCAGCTCCCAAGGCGGACTAGCAGATACGCAGTATTTT.

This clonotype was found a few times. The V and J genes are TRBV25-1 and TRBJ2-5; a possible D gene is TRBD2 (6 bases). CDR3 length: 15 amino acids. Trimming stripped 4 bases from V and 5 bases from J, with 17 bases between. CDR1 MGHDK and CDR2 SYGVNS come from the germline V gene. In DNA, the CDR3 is TGTGCCAGCAGTGGCGGGACTCCTAAGGACGAGACCCAGTACTTC. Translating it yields CASSGGTPKDETQYF.

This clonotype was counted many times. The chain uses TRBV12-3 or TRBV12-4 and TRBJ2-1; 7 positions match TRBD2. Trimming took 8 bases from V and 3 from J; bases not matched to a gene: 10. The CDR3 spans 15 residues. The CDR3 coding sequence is TGTGCCAGCGCGACTCTAGCGGCCCGCTACAATGAGCAGTTCTTC. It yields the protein CASATLAARYNEQFF.

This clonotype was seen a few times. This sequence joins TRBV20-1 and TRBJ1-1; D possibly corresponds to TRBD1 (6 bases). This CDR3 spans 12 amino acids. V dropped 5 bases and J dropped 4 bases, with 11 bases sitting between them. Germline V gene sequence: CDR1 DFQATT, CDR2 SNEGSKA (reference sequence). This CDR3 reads CSAYREGTEAFF. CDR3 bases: TGCAGTGCTTACAGGGAGGGCACTGAAGCTTTCTTT.

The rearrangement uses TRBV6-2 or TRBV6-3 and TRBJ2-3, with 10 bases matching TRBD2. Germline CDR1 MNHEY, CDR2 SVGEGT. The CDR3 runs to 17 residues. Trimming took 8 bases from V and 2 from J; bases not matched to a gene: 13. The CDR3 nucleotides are TGTGCCAGCCGAACCAGACTAGCGGGTGACTACACAGATACGCAGTATTTT. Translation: CASRTRLAGDYTDTQYF.

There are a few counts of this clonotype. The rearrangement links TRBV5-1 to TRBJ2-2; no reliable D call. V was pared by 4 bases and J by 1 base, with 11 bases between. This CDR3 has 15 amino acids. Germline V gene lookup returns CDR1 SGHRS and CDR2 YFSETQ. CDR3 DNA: TGCGCCAGCAGCCCAACTGCAGGGAACACCGGGGAGCTGTTTTTT. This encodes CASSPTAGNTGELFF.

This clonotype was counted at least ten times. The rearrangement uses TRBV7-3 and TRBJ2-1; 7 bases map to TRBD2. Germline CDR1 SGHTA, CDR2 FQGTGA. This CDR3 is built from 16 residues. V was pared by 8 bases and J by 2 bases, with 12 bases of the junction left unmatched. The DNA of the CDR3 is TGTGCCAGCGCCCCTTTTGGGGGGGGACCCTACAATGAGCAGTTCTTC. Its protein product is CASAPFGGGPYNEQFF. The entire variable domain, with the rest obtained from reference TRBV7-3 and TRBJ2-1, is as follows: GAGVSQTPSNKVTEKGKYVELRCDPISGHTALYWYRQSLGQGPEFLIYFQGTGAADDSGLPNDRFFAVRPEGSVSTLKIQRTERGDSAVYLCASAPFGGGPYNEQFFGPGTRLTVL.

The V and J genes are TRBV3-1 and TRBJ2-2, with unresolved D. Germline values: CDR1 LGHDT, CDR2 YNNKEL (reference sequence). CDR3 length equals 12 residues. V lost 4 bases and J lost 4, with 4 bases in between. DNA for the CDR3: TGTGCCAGCAGCCGTACCACCGGGGAGCTGTTTTTT. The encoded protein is CASSRTTGELFF. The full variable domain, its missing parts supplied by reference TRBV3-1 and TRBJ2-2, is DTAVSQTPKYLVTQMGNDKSIKCEQNLGHDTMYWYKQDSKKFLKIMFSYNNKELIINETVPNRFSPKSPDKAHLNLHINSLELGDSAVYFCASSRTTGELFFGEGSRLTVL.

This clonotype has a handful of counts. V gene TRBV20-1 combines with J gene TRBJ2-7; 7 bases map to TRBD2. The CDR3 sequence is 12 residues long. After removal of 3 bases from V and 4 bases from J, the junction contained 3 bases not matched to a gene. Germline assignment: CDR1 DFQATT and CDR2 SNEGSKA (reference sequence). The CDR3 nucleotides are TGCAGTGCTAGCGGGAGGTTTTACGAGCAGTACTTC. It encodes CSASGRFYEQYF.

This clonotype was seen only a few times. CDR3 DNA: TGTGCCAGCAGCCCCCGGACTAGCCAAACCAGCACAGATACGCAGTATTTT. Its translation is CASSPRTSQTSTDTQYF. The gene calls are TRBV7-3 and TRBJ2-3; 8 bases agree with TRBD2. Unmatched junction bases numbered 10, after V lost 5 bases and J lost 0 bases. The germline V gene encodes CDR1 SGHTA and CDR2 FQGTGA. The CDR3 loop spans 17 amino acids.

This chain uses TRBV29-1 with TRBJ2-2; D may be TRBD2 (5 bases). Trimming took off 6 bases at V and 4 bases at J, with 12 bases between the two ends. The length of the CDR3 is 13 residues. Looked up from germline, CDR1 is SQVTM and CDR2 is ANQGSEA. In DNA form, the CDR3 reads TGCAGCGTCGGTCGGACTTCCACCGGGGAGCTGTTTTTT. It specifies CSVGRTSTGELFF.

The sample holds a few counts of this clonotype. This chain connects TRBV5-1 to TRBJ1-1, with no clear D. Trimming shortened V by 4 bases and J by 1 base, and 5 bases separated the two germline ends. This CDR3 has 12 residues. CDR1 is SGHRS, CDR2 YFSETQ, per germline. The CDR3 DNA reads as TGCGCCAGCAGCCACCCGAACACTGAAGCTTTCTTT. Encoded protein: CASSHPNTEAFF.

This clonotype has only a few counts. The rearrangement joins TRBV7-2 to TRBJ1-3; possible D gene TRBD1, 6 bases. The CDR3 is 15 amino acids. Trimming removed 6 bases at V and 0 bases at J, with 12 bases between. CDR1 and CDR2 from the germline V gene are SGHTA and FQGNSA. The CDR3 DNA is TGTGCCAGCAGTCAGGGGCTTAGCTCTGGAAACACCATATATTTT. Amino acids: CASSQGLSSGNTIYF.

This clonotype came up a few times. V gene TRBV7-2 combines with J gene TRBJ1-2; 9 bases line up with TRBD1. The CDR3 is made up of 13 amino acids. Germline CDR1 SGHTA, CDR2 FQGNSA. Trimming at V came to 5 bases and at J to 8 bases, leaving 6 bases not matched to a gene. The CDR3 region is CASSLNRGQGYTF. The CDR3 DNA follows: TGTGCCAGCAGCCTGAACAGGGGGCAAGGCTACACCTTC.

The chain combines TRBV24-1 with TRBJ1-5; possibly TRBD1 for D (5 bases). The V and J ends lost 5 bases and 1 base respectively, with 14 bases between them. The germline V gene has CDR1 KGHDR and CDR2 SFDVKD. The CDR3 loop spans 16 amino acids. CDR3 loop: CATSGRFGASNQPQHF. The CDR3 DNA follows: TGTGCCACCAGTGGGCGTTTCGGGGCGAGCAATCAGCCCCAGCATTTT.

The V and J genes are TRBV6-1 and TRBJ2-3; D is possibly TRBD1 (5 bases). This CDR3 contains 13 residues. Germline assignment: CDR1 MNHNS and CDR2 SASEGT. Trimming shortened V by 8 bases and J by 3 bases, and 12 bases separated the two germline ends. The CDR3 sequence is CASSQGTTDTQYF. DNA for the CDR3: TGTGCCAGCTCCCAGGGTACGACAGATACGCAGTATTTT.

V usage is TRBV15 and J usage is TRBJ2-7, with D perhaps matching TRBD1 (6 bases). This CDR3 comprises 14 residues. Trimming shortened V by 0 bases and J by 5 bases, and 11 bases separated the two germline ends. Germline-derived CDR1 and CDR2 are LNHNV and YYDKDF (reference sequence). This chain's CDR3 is CATSRDMGANEQYF. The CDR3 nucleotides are TGTGCCACCAGCAGAGATATGGGGGCTAACGAGCAGTACTTC. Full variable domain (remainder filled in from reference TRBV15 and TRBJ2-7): DAMVIQNPRYQVTQFGKPVTLSCSQTLNHNVMYWYQQKSSQAPKLLFHYYDKDFNNEADTPDNFQSRRPNTSFCFLDIRSPGLGDTAMYLCATSRDMGANEQYFGPGTRLTVT.

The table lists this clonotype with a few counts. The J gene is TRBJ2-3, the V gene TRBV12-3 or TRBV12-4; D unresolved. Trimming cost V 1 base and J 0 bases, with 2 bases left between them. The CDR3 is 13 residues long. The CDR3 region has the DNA TGTGCCAGCAGTTTAGTTAGCACAGATACGCAGTATTTT. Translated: CASSLVSTDTQYF.